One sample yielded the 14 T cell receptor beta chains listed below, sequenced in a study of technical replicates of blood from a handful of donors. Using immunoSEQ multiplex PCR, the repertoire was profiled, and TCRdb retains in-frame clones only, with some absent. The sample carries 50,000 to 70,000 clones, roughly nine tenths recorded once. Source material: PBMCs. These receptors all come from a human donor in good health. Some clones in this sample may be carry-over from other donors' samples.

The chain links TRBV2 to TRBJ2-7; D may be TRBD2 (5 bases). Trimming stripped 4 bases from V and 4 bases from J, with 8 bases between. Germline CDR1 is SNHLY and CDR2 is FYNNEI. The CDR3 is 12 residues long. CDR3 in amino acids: CASSVEDYEQYF. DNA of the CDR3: TGTGCCAGCAGTGTGGAGGATTACGAGCAGTACTTC.

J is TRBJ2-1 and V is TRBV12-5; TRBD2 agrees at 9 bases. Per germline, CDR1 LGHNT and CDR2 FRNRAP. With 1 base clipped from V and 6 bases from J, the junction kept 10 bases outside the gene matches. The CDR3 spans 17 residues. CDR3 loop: CASGLGNLAGGRNEQFF. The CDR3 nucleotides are TGTGCTAGTGGTTTGGGCAACCTCGCGGGGGGGCGCAATGAGCAGTTCTTC.

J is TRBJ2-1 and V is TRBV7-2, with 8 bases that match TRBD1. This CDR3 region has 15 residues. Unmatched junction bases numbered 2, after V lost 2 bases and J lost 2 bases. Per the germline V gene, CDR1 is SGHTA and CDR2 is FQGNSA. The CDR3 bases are TGTGCCAGCAGCTTAACGGGACAGGCCTACAATGAGCAGTTCTTC. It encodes CASSLTGQAYNEQFF.

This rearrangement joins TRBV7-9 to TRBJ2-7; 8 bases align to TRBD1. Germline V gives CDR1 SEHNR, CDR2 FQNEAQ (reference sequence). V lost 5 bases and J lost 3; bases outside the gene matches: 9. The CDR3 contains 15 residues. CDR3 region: CASSMTQGAIYEQYF. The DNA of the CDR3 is TGTGCCAGCAGCATGACCCAGGGGGCTATCTACGAGCAGTACTTC.

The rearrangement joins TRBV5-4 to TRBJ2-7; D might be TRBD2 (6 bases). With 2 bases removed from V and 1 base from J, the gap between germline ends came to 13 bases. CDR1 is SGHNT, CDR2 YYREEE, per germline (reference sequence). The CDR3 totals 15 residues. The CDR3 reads CASSFGGSSSYEQYF. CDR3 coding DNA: TGTGCCAGCAGCTTCGGAGGGAGCTCATCCTACGAGCAGTACTTC. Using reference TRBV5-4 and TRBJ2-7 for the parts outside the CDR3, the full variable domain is ETGVTQSPTHLIKTRGQQVTLRCSSQSGHNTVSWYQQALGQGPQFIFQYYREEENGRGNFPPRFSGLQFPNYSSELNVNALELDDSALYLCASSFGGSSSYEQYFGPGTRLTVT.

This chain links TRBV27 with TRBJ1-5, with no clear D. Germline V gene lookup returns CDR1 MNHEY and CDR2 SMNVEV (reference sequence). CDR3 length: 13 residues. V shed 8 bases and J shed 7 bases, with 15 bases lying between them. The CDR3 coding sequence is TGTGCCAGCTCCGAGGGATTGAGGCAGCCCCAGCATTTT. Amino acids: CASSEGLRQPQHF.

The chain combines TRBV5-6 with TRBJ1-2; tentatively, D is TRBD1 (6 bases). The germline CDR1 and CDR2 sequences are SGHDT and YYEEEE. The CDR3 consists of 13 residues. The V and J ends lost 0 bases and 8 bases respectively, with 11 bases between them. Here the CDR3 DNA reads TGTGCCAGCAGCTTGGGCAGGGGCCGGGGCTACACCTTC. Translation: CASSLGRGRGYTF.

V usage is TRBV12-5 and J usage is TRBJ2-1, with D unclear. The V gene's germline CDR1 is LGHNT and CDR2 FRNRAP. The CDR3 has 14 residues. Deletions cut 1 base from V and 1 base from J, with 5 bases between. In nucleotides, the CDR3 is TGTGCTAGTGGTTTGGAACAGTCCTACAATGAGCAGTTCTTC. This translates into CASGLEQSYNEQFF.

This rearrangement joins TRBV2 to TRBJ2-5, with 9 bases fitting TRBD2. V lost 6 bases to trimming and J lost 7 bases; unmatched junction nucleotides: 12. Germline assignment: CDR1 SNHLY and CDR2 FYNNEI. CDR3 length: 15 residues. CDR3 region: CASRDLWTSEVTQYF. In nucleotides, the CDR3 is TGTGCCAGCAGAGATCTCTGGACTAGCGAGGTGACCCAGTACTTC.

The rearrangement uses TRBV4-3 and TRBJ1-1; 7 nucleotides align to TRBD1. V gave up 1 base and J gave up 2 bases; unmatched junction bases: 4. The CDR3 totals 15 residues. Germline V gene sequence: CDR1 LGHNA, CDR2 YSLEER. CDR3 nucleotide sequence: TGCGCCAGCAGCCAAGGATACAGGGGTAACACTGAAGCTTTCTTT. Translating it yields CASSQGYRGNTEAFF.

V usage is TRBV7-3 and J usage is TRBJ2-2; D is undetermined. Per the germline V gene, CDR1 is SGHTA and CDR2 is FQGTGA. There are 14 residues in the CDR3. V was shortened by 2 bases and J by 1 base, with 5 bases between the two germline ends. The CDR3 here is CASSLGQNTGELFF. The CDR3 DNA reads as TGTGCCAGCAGCTTAGGCCAGAACACCGGGGAGCTGTTTTTT.

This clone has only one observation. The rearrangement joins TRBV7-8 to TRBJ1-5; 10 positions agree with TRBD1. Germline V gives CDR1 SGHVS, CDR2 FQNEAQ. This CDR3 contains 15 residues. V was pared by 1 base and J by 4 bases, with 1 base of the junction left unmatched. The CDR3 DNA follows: TGTGCCAGCAGCTTAGGGGACAGGGGTAATCAGCCCCAGCATTTT. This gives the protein CASSLGDRGNQPQHF.

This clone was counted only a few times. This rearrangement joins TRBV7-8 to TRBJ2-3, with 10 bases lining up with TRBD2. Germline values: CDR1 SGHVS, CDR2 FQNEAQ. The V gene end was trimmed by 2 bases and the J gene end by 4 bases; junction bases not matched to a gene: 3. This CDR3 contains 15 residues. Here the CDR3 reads CASSLILAGADTQYF. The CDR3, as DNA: TGTGCCAGCAGCTTAATTCTAGCGGGGGCAGATACGCAGTATTTT.

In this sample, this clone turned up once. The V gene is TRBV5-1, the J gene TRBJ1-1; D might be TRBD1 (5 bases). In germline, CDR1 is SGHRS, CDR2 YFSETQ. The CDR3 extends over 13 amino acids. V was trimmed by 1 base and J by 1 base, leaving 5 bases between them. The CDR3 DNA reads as TGCGCCAGCAGCTTGCAGGGGAACACTGAAGCTTTCTTT. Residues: CASSLQGNTEAFF.